One and the same sample provided the 11 T cell receptor beta chains below, sequenced in a study of CD8 T cells in Susac syndrome. Reverse transcription used about 0.45 to 1 ug RNA and random hexamers. Using its own MiXCR run on the immunoSEQ multiplex PCR reads, TCRdb lists one record per CDR3 protein. Of about 150,000 distinct CDR3 sequences in the sample, approximately 93% were seen once. Sequencing used CD4+ T cells from PBMCs. The receptors shown here come from a human donor with multiple sclerosis.

V gene TRBV4-2 combines with J gene TRBJ2-2; D uncertain. This CDR3 is built from 15 residues. In germline, CDR1 is LGHNA, CDR2 YNFKEQ. The V end lost 3 bases, the J end lost 6 bases, and 14 bases lay between the germline ends. CDR3 DNA: TGTGCCAGCAGCCAGGTGATGGTTGGGTCCGGGGAGCTGTTTTTT. Protein product: CASSQVMVGSGELFF.

This chain joins TRBV18 and TRBJ2-5; D assignment may be TRBD1 or TRBD2 (5 bases each). V shed 3 bases and J shed 5 bases, with 16 bases lying between them. Germline CDR1 reads KGHSH; CDR2 reads LQKENI. The CDR3 extends over 15 amino acids. The CDR3 sequence is CASSPGPGVKETQYF. In DNA form, the CDR3 reads TGTGCCAGCTCACCGGGACCTGGCGTTAAGGAGACCCAGTACTTC.

The table lists this clonotype with a count of one. V is TRBV5-6 and J is TRBJ2-1; possibly TRBD2 for D (6 bases). Trimming pared 4 bases from V and 9 bases from J, leaving 26 bases between. Germline V gene sequence: CDR1 SGHDT, CDR2 YYEEEE. The CDR3 spans 17 residues. This CDR3 reads CASSRRTGTPRGSEQFF. The CDR3, as DNA: TGTGCCAGCAGCAGGCGTACCGGGACCCCTCGGGGGAGTGAGCAGTTCTTC.

The V gene is TRBV3-1, the J gene TRBJ1-4; weak D call: TRBD1 (5 bases). CDR1 and CDR2 from the germline V gene are LGHDT and YNNKEL (reference sequence). The germline V and J ends were trimmed by 1 base and 6 bases, with 12 bases remaining between them. This CDR3 contains 15 residues. The CDR3 reads CASSQGQGGYEKLFF. In nucleotides, the CDR3 is TGTGCCAGCAGCCAAGGGCAGGGCGGATATGAAAAACTGTTTTTT.

Only one count was recorded for this clonotype. The V gene is TRBV4-3, the J gene TRBJ1-4; no definite D call. Germline V gives CDR1 LGHNA, CDR2 YSLEER. The length of the CDR3 is 17 residues. V was shortened by 1 base and J by 4 bases, with 16 bases between the two germline ends. CDR3 in amino acids: CASSQAAPPLRNEKLFF. The DNA for the CDR3 is TGCGCCAGCAGCCAAGCAGCGCCCCCCCTACGTAATGAAAAACTGTTTTTT.

This sequence joins TRBV30 and TRBJ1-5; TRBD1 matches at 8 bases. The ends lost 7 bases at V and 2 bases at J; junction bases unmatched: 4. The germline gives CDR1 GTSNPN, CDR2 SVGIG (reference sequence). The CDR3 totals 13 residues. CDR3 bases: TGTGCCTTTGGACAGGGCCGCAATCAGCCCCAGCATTTT. It translates to CAFGQGRNQPQHF. The whole variable domain, remainder taken from reference TRBV30 and TRBJ1-5, is SQTIHQWPATLVQPVGSPLSLECTVEGTSNPNLYWYRQAAGRGLQLLFYSVGIGQISSEVPQNLSASRPQDRQFILSSKKLLLSDSGFYLCAFGQGRNQPQHFGDGTRLSIL.

V gene TRBV18 combines with J gene TRBJ2-1; 8 nucleotides align to TRBD2. This CDR3 is built from 13 residues. CDR1 and CDR2 (germline): KGHSH, LQKENI. Trimming cost V 5 bases and J 10 bases; bases outside gene matches: 7. In nucleotides, the CDR3 is TGTGCCAGCTCAGCGGGACTAGTCGAGGAGCAGTTCTTC. It translates to CASSAGLVEEQFF.

This chain connects TRBV30 to TRBJ1-1; D gene ambiguous. The ends were cut back, 5 bases at V and 4 bases at J, with 20 bases in the middle. CDR3 length equals 15 residues. The germline CDR1 and CDR2 sequences are GTSNPN and SVGIG (reference sequence). The CDR3 DNA sequence: TGTGCCTGGGCCCCATTAGGCGCGGGGTTCACTGAAGCTTTCTTT. It yields the protein CAWAPLGAGFTEAFF. The entire variable domain, with the rest obtained from reference TRBV30 and TRBJ1-1, is as follows: SQTIHQWPATLVQPVGSPLSLECTVEGTSNPNLYWYRQAAGRGLQLLFYSVGIGQISSEVPQNLSASRPQDRQFILSSKKLLLSDSGFYLCAWAPLGAGFTEAFFGQGTRLTVV.

The chain joins TRBV7-2 to TRBJ2-7; TRBD2 agrees at 7 bases. Germline CDR1 SGHTA, CDR2 FQGNSA. V was pared by 6 bases and J by 0 bases, with 5 bases of the junction left unmatched. This CDR3 is 14 amino acids long. The CDR3, as DNA: TGTGCCAGCAGACCAGCGGGAAGCTCCTACGAGCAGTACTTC. Residues: CASRPAGSSYEQYF.

The V and J genes are TRBV3-1 and TRBJ2-5; 7 bases are a match to TRBD1. The germline V gene has CDR1 LGHDT and CDR2 YNNKEL (reference sequence). CDR3 length: 13 residues. V lost 5 bases and J lost 3; bases outside the gene matches: 3. CDR3: CASSYTGEETQYF. The CDR3 nucleotides are TGTGCCAGCAGCTACACAGGGGAAGAGACCCAGTACTTC.

The chain employs TRBV19 and TRBJ2-7; no clear D. Germline lookup yields CDR1 LNHDA and CDR2 SQIVND (reference sequence). This CDR3 is 15 amino acids long. Trimming removed 2 bases at V and 2 bases at J, with 13 bases between. In DNA form, the CDR3 reads TGTGCCAGTAGTATATGGTTTGCAGGCACCTACGAGCAGTACTTC. Translated, it gives CASSIWFAGTYEQYF.